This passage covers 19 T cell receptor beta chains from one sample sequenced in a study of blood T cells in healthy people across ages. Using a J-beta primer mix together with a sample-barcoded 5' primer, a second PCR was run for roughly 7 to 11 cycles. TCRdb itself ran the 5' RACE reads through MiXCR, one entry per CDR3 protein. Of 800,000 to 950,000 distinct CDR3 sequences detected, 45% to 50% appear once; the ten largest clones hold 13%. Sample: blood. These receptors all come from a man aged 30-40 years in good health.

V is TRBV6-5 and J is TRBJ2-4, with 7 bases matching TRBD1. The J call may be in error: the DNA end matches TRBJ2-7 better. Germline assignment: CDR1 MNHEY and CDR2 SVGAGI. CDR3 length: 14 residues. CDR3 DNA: TGTGCCAGCAGGAACGGGGACAGTATCTACGAGCAGTACTTC. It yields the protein CASRNGDSIYEQYF.

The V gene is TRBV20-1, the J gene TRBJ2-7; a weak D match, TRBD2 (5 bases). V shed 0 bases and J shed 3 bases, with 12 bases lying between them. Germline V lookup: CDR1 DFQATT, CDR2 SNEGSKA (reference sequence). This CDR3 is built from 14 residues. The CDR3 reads CSARDRESFYEQYF. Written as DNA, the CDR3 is TGCAGTGCTAGAGATCGGGAAAGCTTCTACGAGCAGTACTTC.

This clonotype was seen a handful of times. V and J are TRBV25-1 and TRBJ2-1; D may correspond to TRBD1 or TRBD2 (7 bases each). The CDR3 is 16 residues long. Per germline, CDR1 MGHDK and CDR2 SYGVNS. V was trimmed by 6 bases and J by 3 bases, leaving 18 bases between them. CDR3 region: CASSDRVGGHYNEQFF. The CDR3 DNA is TGTGCCAGCAGCGACAGGGTCGGGGGGCACTACAATGAGCAGTTCTTC.

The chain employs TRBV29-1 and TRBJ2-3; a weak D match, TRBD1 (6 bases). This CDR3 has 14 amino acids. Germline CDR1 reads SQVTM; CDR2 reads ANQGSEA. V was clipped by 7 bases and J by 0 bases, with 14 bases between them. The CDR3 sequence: CSAEQGPSTDTQYF. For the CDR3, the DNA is TGCAGCGCCGAGCAGGGGCCCAGCACAGATACGCAGTATTTT.

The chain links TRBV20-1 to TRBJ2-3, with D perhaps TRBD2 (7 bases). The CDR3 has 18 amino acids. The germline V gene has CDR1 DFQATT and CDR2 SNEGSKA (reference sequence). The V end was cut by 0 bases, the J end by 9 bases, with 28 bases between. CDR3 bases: TGCAGTGCTAGAGATTCGGGGGGCCGAGAGCGGGGATCCGCCACGCAGTATTTT. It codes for CSARDSGGRERGSATQYF.

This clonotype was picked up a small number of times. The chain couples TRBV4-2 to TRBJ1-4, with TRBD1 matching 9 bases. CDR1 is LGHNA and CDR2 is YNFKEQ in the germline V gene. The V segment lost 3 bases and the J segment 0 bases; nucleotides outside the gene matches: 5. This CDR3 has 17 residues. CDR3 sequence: CASSQGGQGPTNEKLFF. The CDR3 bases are TGTGCCAGCAGCCAGGGGGGACAGGGACCAACTAATGAAAAACTGTTTTTT.

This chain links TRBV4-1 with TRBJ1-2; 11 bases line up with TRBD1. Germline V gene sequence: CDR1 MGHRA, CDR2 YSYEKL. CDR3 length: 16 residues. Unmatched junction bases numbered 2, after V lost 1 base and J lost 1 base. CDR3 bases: TGCGCCAGCAGCCAAGGGACAGGGGGCGTTAACTATGGCTACACCTTC. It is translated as CASSQGTGGVNYGYTF.

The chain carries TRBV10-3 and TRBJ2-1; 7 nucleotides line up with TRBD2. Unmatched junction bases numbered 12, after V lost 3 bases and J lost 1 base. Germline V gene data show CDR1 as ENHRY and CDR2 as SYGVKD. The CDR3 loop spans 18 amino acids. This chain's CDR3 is CAISETSLAGVSYNEQFF. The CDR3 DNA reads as TGTGCCATCAGTGAAACCAGTTTGGCGGGAGTTTCCTACAATGAGCAGTTCTTC.

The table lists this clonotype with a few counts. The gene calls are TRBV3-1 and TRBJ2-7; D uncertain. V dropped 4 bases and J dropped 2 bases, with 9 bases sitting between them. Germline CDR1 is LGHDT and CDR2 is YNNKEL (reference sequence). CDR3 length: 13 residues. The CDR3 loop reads CASSPPTPYEQYF. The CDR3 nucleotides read TGTGCCAGCAGCCCACCTACCCCCTACGAGCAGTACTTC.

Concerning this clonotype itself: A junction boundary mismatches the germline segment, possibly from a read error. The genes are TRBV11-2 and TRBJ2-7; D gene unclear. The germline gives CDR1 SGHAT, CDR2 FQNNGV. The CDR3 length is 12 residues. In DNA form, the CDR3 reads TGTGCTAGCAGCTTACAGAGGAATGAGCAGTACTTC. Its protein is CASSLQRNEQYF.

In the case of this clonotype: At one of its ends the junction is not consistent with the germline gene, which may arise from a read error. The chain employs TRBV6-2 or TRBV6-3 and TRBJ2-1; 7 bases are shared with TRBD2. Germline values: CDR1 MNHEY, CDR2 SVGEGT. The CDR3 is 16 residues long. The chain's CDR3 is CASNPPGTTYYNGQFF. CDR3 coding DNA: TGTGCCAGCAATCCCCCCGGGACTACGTACTACAATGGGCAGTTCTTC.

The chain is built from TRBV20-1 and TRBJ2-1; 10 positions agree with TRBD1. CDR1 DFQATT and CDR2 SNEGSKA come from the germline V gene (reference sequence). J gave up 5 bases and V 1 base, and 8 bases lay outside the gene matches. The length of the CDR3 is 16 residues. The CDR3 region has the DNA TGCAGTGCTAGAGCTTTCCGGGACAGGGGTAACAATGAGCAGTTCTTC. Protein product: CSARAFRDRGNNEQFF.

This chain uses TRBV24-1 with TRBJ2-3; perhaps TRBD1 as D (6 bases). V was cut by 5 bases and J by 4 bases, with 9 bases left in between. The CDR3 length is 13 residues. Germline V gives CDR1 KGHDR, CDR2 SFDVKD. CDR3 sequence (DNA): TGTGCCACCAGTGCCAGGGGTGCAGATACGCAGTATTTT. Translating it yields CATSARGADTQYF.

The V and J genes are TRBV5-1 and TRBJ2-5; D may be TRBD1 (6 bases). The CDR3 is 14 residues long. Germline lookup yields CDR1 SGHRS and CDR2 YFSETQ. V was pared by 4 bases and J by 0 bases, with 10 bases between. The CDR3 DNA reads TGCGCCAGCAGCCCACAGGGCAACCAAGAGACCCAGTACTTC. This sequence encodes CASSPQGNQETQYF.

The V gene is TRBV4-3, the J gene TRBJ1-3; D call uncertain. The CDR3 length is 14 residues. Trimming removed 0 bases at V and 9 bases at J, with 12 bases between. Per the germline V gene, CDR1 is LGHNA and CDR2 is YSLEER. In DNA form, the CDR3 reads TGCGCCAGCAGCCAAGATCAAAGGGCCAGCACCATATATTTT. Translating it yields CASSQDQRASTIYF.

The CDR3 protein is CASSQDRVFRGTSMTGGETQYF. CDR3 nucleotide sequence: TGTGCCAGCAGCCAAGATCGAGTGTTCCGTGGGACTAGCATGACTGGGGGAGAGACCCAGTACTTC. The chain is built from TRBV3-1 and TRBJ2-5; 9 bases are shared with TRBD2. Germline trimming cut 0 bases from V and 4 bases from J; bases unmatched to any gene: 24. This CDR3 is 22 amino acids long. Germline CDR1 is LGHDT and CDR2 is YNNKEL (reference sequence).

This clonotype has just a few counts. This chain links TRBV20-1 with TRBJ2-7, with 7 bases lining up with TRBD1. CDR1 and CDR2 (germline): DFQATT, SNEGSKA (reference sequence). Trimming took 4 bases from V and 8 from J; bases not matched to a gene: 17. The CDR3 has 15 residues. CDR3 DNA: TGCAGTGCTACTATCACCGGGACAGACGGCGGTAAGCAGTACTTC. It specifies CSATITGTDGGKQYF.

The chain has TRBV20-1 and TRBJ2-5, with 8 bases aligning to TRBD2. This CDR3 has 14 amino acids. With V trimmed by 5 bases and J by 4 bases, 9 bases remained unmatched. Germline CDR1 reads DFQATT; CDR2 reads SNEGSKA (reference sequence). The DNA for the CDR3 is TGCAGTGCTCTCCGGCGGGGGGTTCGAGAGACCCAGTACTTC. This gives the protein CSALRRGVRETQYF.

The chain's CDR3 is CSAFGSGANVLTF. CDR3 DNA sequence: TGCAGCGCCTTCGGCTCTGGGGCCAACGTCCTGACTTTC. The chain couples TRBV29-1 to TRBJ2-6; no definite D call. The length of the CDR3 is 13 residues. The V gene's germline CDR1 is SQVTM and CDR2 ANQGSEA. Trimming took 7 bases from V and 0 from J, leaving 7 bases between them.